This passage covers 30 T cell receptor beta chains from one sample sequenced in a study of radiation and T cells in renal cell carcinoma. TCRdb's table, derived via immunoSEQ multiplex PCR, lists solely in-frame clones and lacks some. Of about 22,000 clones listed, 40% to 55% are singletons. The treatment here: 15 Gy SBRT to primary tumor, nephrectomy 4 weeks later. The sample consisted of tumor tissue, taken from a patient whose treatment included radiotherapy and nephrectomy. Receptor source: a woman between 50 and 59 years old with renal cell carcinoma.

The rearrangement joins TRBV7-8 to TRBJ2-7; 9 nucleotides agree with TRBD2. The V gene end was trimmed by 5 bases and the J gene end by 2 bases; junction bases not matched to a gene: 10. The CDR3 totals 16 residues. Germline lookup yields CDR1 SGHVS and CDR2 FQNEAQ. The CDR3 here is CASSPTGVAGAYEQYF. In DNA form, the CDR3 reads TGTGCCAGCAGCCCGACCGGGGTAGCGGGGGCCTACGAGCAGTACTTC. The variable domain in full, with the rest retrieved from reference TRBV7-8 and TRBJ2-7, is GAGVSQSPRYKVAKRGQDVALRCDPISGHVSLFWYQQALGQGPEFLTYFQNEAQLDKSGLPSDRFFAERPEGSVSTLKIQRTQQEDSAVYLCASSPTGVAGAYEQYFGPGTRLTVT.

This clone was counted once. The J gene is TRBJ1-1, the V gene TRBV11-2, with TRBD1 as a possible D gene (5 bases). Germline-derived CDR1 and CDR2 are SGHAT and FQNNGV. V gave up 1 base and J gave up 7 bases, with 13 bases separating them. The CDR3 runs to 14 residues. In DNA form, the CDR3 reads TGTGCCAGCAGCTTAGGGGGGACGTATTATGAAGCTTTCTTT. Protein: CASSLGGTYYEAFF.

This chain connects TRBV6-6 to TRBJ2-2, with D hard to call. This CDR3 has 15 residues. Per germline, CDR1 MNHNY and CDR2 SVGAGI (reference sequence). Trimming removed 4 bases at V and 6 bases at J, with 15 bases between. CDR3 amino acids: CASSLGPSGAGELFF. CDR3 sequence (DNA): TGTGCCAGCAGTTTAGGACCGTCTGGCGCCGGGGAGCTGTTTTTT.

V usage is TRBV7-2 and J usage is TRBJ2-3; TRBD2 aligns across 7 bases. The CDR3 has 15 residues. Germline V gives CDR1 SGHTA, CDR2 FQGNSA. V was pared by 4 bases and J by 6 bases, with 10 bases of the junction left unmatched. This chain's CDR3 is CASSSVGLGADTQYF. CDR3 DNA: TGTGCCAGCAGCTCTGTTGGACTAGGGGCCGATACGCAGTATTTT.

This clone showed up just a few times. V gene TRBV7-6 combines with J gene TRBJ1-6; 7 positions match TRBD1. This CDR3 contains 14 residues. In germline, CDR1 is SGHVS, CDR2 FNYEAQ. V gave up 4 bases and J gave up 9 bases; unmatched junction bases: 6. In nucleotides, the CDR3 is TGTGCCAGCAGCTCGGACAGGCTGATTTCACCCCTCCACTTT. It is translated as CASSSDRLISPLHF. The whole variable domain, remainder taken from reference TRBV7-6 and TRBJ1-6, is GAGVSQSPRYKVTKRGQDVALRCDPISGHVSLYWYRQALGQGPEFLTYFNYEAQQDKSGLPNDRFSAERPEGSISTLTIQRTEQRDSAMYRCASSSDRLISPLHFGNGTRLTVT.

The chain links TRBV5-4 to TRBJ2-7, with TRBD1 matching 7 bases. V was pared by 4 bases and J by 0 bases, with 16 bases of the junction left unmatched. The CDR3 totals 18 residues. Germline V CDR1 and CDR2: SGHNT, YYREEE (reference sequence). The CDR3 DNA is TGTGCCAGCAGCCGATTTCAAACCCGGGACAGCCACTCCTACGAGCAGTACTTC. Its protein is CASSRFQTRDSHSYEQYF.

There are many counts of this clone. The gene calls are TRBV4-2 and TRBJ2-7, with a tentative D call TRBD1 (5 bases). V was trimmed by 0 bases and J by 5 bases, leaving 11 bases between them. CDR1 is LGHNA and CDR2 is YNFKEQ in the germline V gene. The CDR3 totals 14 residues. The CDR3 coding sequence is TGTGCCAGCAGCCAAGACTCCAGGGCGCACGAGCAGTACTTC. The encoded protein is CASSQDSRAHEQYF.

This clone was picked up many times. V usage is TRBV21-1 and J usage is TRBJ2-3; the listed D gene, TRBD2, was not tested against the DNA. TRBV21-1 is a recognized pseudogene. This CDR3 region has 17 residues. The CDR3 sequence: CASSKARAPLNTDTQYF. DNA of the CDR3: TGTGCCAGCAGCAAAGCGAGGGCCCCGCTTAACACAGATACGCAGTATTTT.

In DNA form, the CDR3 reads TGTGCCTGGAGTGAACAGGGGACCGGTGCCAATCAGCCCCAGCATTTT. Residues: CAWSEQGTGANQPQHF. V is TRBV30 and J is TRBJ1-5, with TRBD1 matching 7 bases. V trimming: 1 base; J trimming: 3 bases; junction bases outside the gene matches: 9. This CDR3 has 16 residues. Germline loops: CDR1 GTSNPN, CDR2 SVGIG (reference sequence).

This clone was detected ten times or more. The rearrangement joins TRBV10-3 to TRBJ2-1; 15 nucleotides match TRBD2. With 4 bases clipped from V and 10 bases from J, the junction kept 5 bases outside the gene matches. The germline V gene encodes CDR1 ENHRY and CDR2 SYGVKD. The CDR3 runs to 15 residues. The CDR3 sequence is CAISGTSGGAGEQFF. In DNA form, the CDR3 reads TGTGCCATCAGTGGGACTAGCGGGGGGGCCGGAGAGCAGTTCTTC.

This chain uses TRBV2 with TRBJ1-2; D gene uncertain. Germline V lookup: CDR1 SNHLY, CDR2 FYNNEI. V was cut by 4 bases and J by 4 bases, with 7 bases left in between. This CDR3 comprises 12 residues. In nucleotides, the CDR3 is TGTGCCAGCAGTGTTGAAGGCTATGGCTACACCTTC. It specifies CASSVEGYGYTF.

The chain recombines TRBV30 with TRBJ2-5; D possibly matches TRBD1 or TRBD2 (5 bases each). V lost 0 bases to trimming and J lost 11 bases, with 19 bases between them. There are 14 residues in the CDR3. CDR1 GTSNPN and CDR2 SVGIG come from the germline V gene (reference sequence). Here the CDR3 reads CAWSVRGTTDEQYF. The CDR3, as DNA: TGTGCCTGGAGTGTACGTGGGACCACCGATGAGCAGTACTTC. Full variable domain (outside the CDR3, taken from reference TRBV30 and TRBJ2-5): SQTIHQWPATLVQPVGSPLSLECTVEGTSNPNLYWYRQAAGRGLQLLFYSVGIGQISSEVPQNLSASRPQDRQFILSSKKLLLSDSGFYLCAWSVRGTTDEQYFGPGTRLLVL.

This chain links TRBV5-1 with TRBJ2-7, with a weak D call TRBD2 (6 bases). There are 14 residues in the CDR3. Per the germline V gene, CDR1 is SGHRS and CDR2 is YFSETQ. Trimming left V 1 base short and J 3 bases short, with 11 bases between. CDR3 in amino acids: CASSLYAGNYEQYF. The DNA of the CDR3 is TGCGCCAGCAGCTTGTACGCGGGGAACTACGAGCAGTACTTC.

This clone was detected a few times. This chain links TRBV2 with TRBJ2-4, with D tentatively TRBD1 (6 bases). V lost 4 bases and J lost 4, with 14 bases in between. There are 15 residues in the CDR3. In germline, CDR1 is SNHLY, CDR2 FYNNEI. The CDR3 protein is CASSVDQGTKNIQYF. CDR3 bases: TGTGCCAGCAGTGTGGACCAGGGGACAAAAAACATTCAGTACTTC.

The V gene is TRBV30, the J gene TRBJ1-5, with a possible D match to TRBD1 (5 bases). The CDR3 extends over 14 amino acids. Per germline, CDR1 GTSNPN and CDR2 SVGIG (reference sequence). Trimming removed 2 bases from V and 3 bases from J, with 11 bases in between. This chain's CDR3 is CAWSNGGINQPQHF. The CDR3 DNA reads as TGTGCCTGGAGTAATGGGGGGATCAATCAGCCCCAGCATTTT.

Note on this clone: This sample also contains other DNA sequences that code for the same CDR3. The V and J genes are TRBV5-6 and TRBJ1-4; 7 bases fit TRBD1. The CDR3 has 15 amino acids. J was trimmed by 8 bases and V by 0 bases; bases with no gene match: 7. Germline CDR1 SGHDT, CDR2 YYEEEE. DNA for the CDR3: TGTGCCAGCAGCTTGGCTGACAGGGTAGGCGAAAAACTGTTTTTT. It yields the protein CASSLADRVGEKLFF.

The chain couples TRBV5-1 to TRBJ1-1; 7 positions agree with TRBD1. V lost 7 bases to trimming and J lost 2 bases; unmatched junction nucleotides: 8. Germline V CDR1 and CDR2: SGHRS, YFSETQ. The CDR3 has 14 residues. The DNA for the CDR3 is TGCGCCAGCGGAAAGACAGGGTACAACACTGAAGCTTTCTTT. Translation gives CASGKTGYNTEAFF.

V gene TRBV11-2 combines with J gene TRBJ1-4, with D possibly TRBD1 on 5 matching bases. The CDR3 loop spans 15 amino acids. V lost 2 bases and J lost 6, with 13 bases in between. The V gene's germline CDR1 is SGHAT and CDR2 FQNNGV. In DNA, the CDR3 is TGTGCCAGCAGCTTACCGCAGGGAGAGGATGAAAAACTGTTTTTT. Protein: CASSLPQGEDEKLFF.

The rearrangement uses TRBV9 and TRBJ1-1; D is possibly TRBD1 (5 bases). The V and J ends lost 2 bases and 1 base respectively, with 12 bases between them. The CDR3 consists of 15 residues. Germline CDR1 SGDLS, CDR2 YYNGEE. This chain's CDR3 is CASSVHVGGNTEAFF. CDR3 DNA sequence: TGTGCCAGCAGCGTTCACGTCGGGGGGAACACTGAAGCTTTCTTT.

This clone was detected ten times or more. This rearrangement joins TRBV7-3 to TRBJ2-1; 13 nucleotides match TRBD2. This CDR3 region has 15 residues. In germline, CDR1 is SGHTA, CDR2 FQGTGA. Trimming removed 5 bases from V and 7 bases from J; junction bases left unmatched: 5. The CDR3 sequence is CASSELAGGQNEQFF. The DNA for the CDR3 is TGTGCCAGCAGCGAACTAGCGGGGGGGCAGAATGAGCAGTTCTTC.

This chain connects TRBV7-2 to TRBJ1-4; 8 bases fit TRBD1. The germline V gene has CDR1 SGHTA and CDR2 FQGNSA. The CDR3 has 15 residues. V gave up 5 bases and J gave up 7 bases; unmatched junction bases: 9. The CDR3 reads CASSKSTGEFEKLFF. The CDR3 bases are TGTGCCAGCAGCAAGTCGACAGGGGAGTTTGAAAAACTGTTTTTT. The full variable domain, with the rest looked up from reference TRBV7-2 and TRBJ1-4, is GAGVSQSPSNKVTEKGKDVELRCDPISGHTALYWYRQSLGQGLEFLIYFQGNSAPDKSGLPSDRFSAERTGGSVSTLTIQRTQQEDSAVYLCASSKSTGEFEKLFFGSGTQLSVL.

This clone was counted between two and nine times. This chain uses TRBV5-1 with TRBJ2-7; D gene ambiguous. Per the germline V gene, CDR1 is SGHRS and CDR2 is YFSETQ. The CDR3 consists of 14 residues. V dropped 0 bases and J dropped 2 bases, with 9 bases sitting between them. CDR3 sequence: CASSLGEATYEQYF. CDR3 nucleotides: TGCGCCAGCAGCTTGGGAGAAGCCACCTACGAGCAGTACTTC.

The genes are TRBV5-1 and TRBJ1-2, with 8 nucleotides matching TRBD1. Looked up from germline, CDR1 is SGHRS and CDR2 is YFSETQ. Trimming removed 4 bases from V and 5 bases from J; junction bases left unmatched: 19. The CDR3 totals 18 residues. The CDR3 nucleotides are TGCGCCAGCAGCCCCACAGGGGGAAGACAGGGAAGAGGATATGGCTACACCTTC. Encoded protein: CASSPTGGRQGRGYGYTF.

This chain links TRBV13 with TRBJ2-3; perhaps TRBD2 as D (7 bases). V was cut by 5 bases and J by 8 bases, with 17 bases left in between. Germline CDR1 PRHDT, CDR2 FYEKMQ (reference sequence). The CDR3 consists of 14 residues. As DNA, the CDR3 is TGTGCCAGCAGCCAGACTGGGGAGGGGGGTACGCAGTATTTT. It is translated as CASSQTGEGGTQYF.

The table lists this clone with a few counts. The chain couples TRBV19 to TRBJ2-7, with 8 bases matching TRBD2. V trimming: 5 bases; J trimming: 6 bases; junction bases outside the gene matches: 6. Germline V lookup: CDR1 LNHDA, CDR2 SQIVND (reference sequence). This CDR3 is 13 amino acids long. The CDR3: CASSLGLAAEQYF. For the CDR3, the DNA is TGTGCCAGTAGTCTTGGACTAGCAGCCGAGCAGTACTTC.

This sequence joins TRBV5-4 and TRBJ1-2; 7 bases are shared with TRBD1. The CDR3 loop spans 13 amino acids. Germline V gives CDR1 SGHNT, CDR2 YYREEE (reference sequence). The V segment lost 5 bases and the J segment 7 bases; nucleotides outside the gene matches: 8. CDR3 amino acids: CASSGIQGTGYTF. The CDR3 nucleotides are TGTGCCAGCAGTGGGATACAGGGGACTGGCTACACCTTC.

The CDR3 here is CASSFSGGNQPQHF. The CDR3 DNA follows: TGTGCCAGCAGCTTTTCCGGGGGCAATCAGCCCCAGCATTTT. The V call is TRBV13, the J call TRBJ1-5; the D is unclear. The CDR3 extends over 14 amino acids. In germline, CDR1 is PRHDT, CDR2 FYEKMQ (reference sequence). With 3 bases removed from V and 2 bases from J, the gap between germline ends came to 8 bases.

The genes are TRBV4-3 and TRBJ2-6; D uncertain. With 0 bases removed from V and 4 bases from J, the gap between germline ends came to 10 bases. The CDR3 has 16 amino acids. Germline values: CDR1 LGHNA, CDR2 YSLEER. CDR3 nucleotide sequence: TGCGCCAGCAGCCAAGAAACTGTAGGCGGGGCCAACGTCCTGACTTTC. This sequence encodes CASSQETVGGANVLTF.

There are many counts of this clone. The chain employs TRBV7-9 and TRBJ2-3; no reliable D call. This CDR3 comprises 14 residues. V lost 1 base to trimming and J lost 3 bases, with 8 bases between them. The germline V gene encodes CDR1 SEHNR and CDR2 FQNEAQ (reference sequence). As DNA, the CDR3 is TGTGCCAGCAGCTTAGGGCTGACAACAGATACGCAGTATTTT. Encoded protein: CASSLGLTTDTQYF. Together with reference TRBV7-9 and TRBJ2-3, the CDR3 gives the full variable domain: DTGVSQNPRHKITKRGQNVTFRCDPISEHNRLYWYRQTLGQGPEFLTYFQNEAQLEKSRLLSDRFSAERPKGSFSTLEIQRTEQGDSAMYLCASSLGLTTDTQYFGPGTRLTVL.

The chain links TRBV7-8 to TRBJ1-6, with D perhaps matching TRBD1 (6 bases). This CDR3 has 15 residues. V was cut by 5 bases and J by 14 bases, with 22 bases left in between. The germline V gene has CDR1 SGHVS and CDR2 FQNEAQ. CDR3 amino acids: CASSNRGTLVPALHF. In nucleotides, the CDR3 is TGTGCCAGCAGCAACCGTGGGACACTCGTCCCGGCCCTCCACTTT.